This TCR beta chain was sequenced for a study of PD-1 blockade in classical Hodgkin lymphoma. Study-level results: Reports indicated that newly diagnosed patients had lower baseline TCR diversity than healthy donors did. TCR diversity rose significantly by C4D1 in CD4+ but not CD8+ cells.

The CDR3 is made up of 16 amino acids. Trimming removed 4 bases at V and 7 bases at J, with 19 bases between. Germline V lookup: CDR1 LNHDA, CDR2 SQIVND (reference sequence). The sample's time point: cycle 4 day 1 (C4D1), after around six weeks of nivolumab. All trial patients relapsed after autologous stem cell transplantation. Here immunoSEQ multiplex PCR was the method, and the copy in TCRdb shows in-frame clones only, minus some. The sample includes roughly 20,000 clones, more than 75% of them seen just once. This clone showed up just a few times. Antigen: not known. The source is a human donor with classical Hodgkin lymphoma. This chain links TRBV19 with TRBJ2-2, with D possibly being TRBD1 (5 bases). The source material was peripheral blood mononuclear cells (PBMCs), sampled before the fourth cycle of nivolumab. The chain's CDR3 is CASSSSWSGFYGELFF. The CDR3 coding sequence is TGTGCCAGTAGTAGCTCATGGTCAGGGTTCTACGGGGAGCTGTTTTTT.